Reported below is one T cell receptor (beta chain). As yet, its antigen is unknown. The donors were all healthy and Caucasian. These data originate in a study of identical twins. After template switching added a universal primer site, the resulting cDNA carried unique molecular identifiers. Via MiXCR, TCRdb re-called the 5' RACE reads, giving one row per CDR3 protein. Of 1.5 million to 2 million distinct CDR3 sequences listed, around 29% are singletons. Germline V gene sequence: CDR1 SGHKS, CDR2 YYEKEE (reference sequence). The CDR3 runs 13 residues. V gave up 2 bases and J gave up 7 bases, with 13 bases separating them. The study, taken as a whole, reports: Invariant MAIT and iNKT cells are populations that could partly confound zero-insertion analyses. While abundant cord blood beta clonotypes carried fewer insertions, memory repertoires showed no such pattern.

This clonotype originated in a newborn girl in good health. This sequence joins TRBV5-5 and TRBJ2-7, with D possibly TRBD1 on 5 matching bases. The sequencing input was cord blood. CDR3 sequence reads: CASSLLQVNEQYF. In nucleotides, the CDR3 is TGTGCCAGCAGCTTACTACAGGTCAATGAGCAGTACTTC.